This section outlines one T cell receptor (beta chain) sequence together with its context. This sample is drawn from a study of patients and donors after allogeneic stem cell transplantation. From the RT-PCR reads, TCRdb called clonotypes with MiXCR, one entry per CDR3 protein. The sample holds approximately 200,000 distinct CDR3 sequences, 38% seen once. CDR1 and CDR2 from the germline V gene are SGDLS and YYNGEE. V gave up 4 bases and J gave up 9 bases; unmatched junction bases: 7. The CDR3 spans 15 residues. The TCR originated in a human donor who was either an allogeneic HSCT recipient or a stem cell or donor lymphocyte infusion donor (not recorded which). It is not recorded whose cells these are; they may come from a transplant donor. The V call is TRBV9, the J call TRBJ2-1; TRBD2 aligns across 13 bases. Sequenced sample: blood, either unsorted or a sorted T cell fraction (not recorded which). The CDR3 loop is CASSLRTSGGGEQFF. CDR3 DNA sequence: TGTGCCAGCAGCCTTAGGACTAGCGGGGGAGGTGAGCAGTTCTTC.